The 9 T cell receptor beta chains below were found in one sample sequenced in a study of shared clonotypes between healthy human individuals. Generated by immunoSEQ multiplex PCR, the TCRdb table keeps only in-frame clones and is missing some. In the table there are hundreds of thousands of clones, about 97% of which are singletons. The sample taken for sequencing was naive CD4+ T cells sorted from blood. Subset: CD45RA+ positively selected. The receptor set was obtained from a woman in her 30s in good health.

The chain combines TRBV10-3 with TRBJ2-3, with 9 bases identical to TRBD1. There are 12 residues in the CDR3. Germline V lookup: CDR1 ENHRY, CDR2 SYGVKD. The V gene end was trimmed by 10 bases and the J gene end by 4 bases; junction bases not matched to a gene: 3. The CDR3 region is CATGQGPDTQYF. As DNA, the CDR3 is TGTGCCACGGGACAGGGTCCAGATACGCAGTATTTT.

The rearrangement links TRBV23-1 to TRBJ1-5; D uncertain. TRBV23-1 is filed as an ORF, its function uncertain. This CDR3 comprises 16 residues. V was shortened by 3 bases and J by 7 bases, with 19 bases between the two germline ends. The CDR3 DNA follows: TGCGCCAGCAGTCATAGAAGGTGGGGAGTAGGACAGCCCCAGCATTTT. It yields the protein CASSHRRWGVGQPQHF.

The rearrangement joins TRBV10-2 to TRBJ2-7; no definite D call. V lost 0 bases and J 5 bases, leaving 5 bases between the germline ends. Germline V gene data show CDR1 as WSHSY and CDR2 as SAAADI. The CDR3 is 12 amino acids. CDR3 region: CASSESRNEQYF. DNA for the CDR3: TGCGCCAGCAGTGAGTCTAGGAACGAGCAGTACTTC.

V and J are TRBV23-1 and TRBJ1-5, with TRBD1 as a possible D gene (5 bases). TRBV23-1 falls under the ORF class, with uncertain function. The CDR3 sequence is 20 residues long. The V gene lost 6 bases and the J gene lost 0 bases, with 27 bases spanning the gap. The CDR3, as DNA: TGCGCCAGCAGGACCCCAAGGAGGGGAAGAAGGTGCCCTAGCAATCAGCCCCAGCATTTT. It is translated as CASRTPRRGRRCPSNQPQHF.

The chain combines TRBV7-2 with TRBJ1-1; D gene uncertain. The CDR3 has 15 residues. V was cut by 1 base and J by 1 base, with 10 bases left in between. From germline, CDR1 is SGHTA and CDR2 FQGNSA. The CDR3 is CASSLGSRKNTEAFF. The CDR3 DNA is TGTGCCAGCAGCTTAGGAAGCAGGAAGAACACTGAAGCTTTCTTT.

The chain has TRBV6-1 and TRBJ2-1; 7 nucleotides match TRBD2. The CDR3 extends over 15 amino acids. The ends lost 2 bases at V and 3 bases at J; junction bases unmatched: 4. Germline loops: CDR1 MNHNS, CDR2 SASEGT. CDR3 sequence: CASSEQSGVYNEQFF. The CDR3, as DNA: TGTGCCAGCAGTGAACAGAGCGGGGTCTACAATGAGCAGTTCTTC.

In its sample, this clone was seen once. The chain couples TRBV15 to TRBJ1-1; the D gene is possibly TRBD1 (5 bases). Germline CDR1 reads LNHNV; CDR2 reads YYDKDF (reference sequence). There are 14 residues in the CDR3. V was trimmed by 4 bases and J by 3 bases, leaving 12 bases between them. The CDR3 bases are TGTGCCACCAGCATCAAATTAGGGGACACTGAAGCTTTCTTT. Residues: CATSIKLGDTEAFF.

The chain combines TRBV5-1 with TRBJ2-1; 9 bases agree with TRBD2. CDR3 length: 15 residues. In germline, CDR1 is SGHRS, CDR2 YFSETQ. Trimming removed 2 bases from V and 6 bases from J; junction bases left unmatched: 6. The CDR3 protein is CASSFLAGEVNEQFF. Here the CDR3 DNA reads TGCGCCAGCAGCTTCTTAGCGGGAGAGGTCAATGAGCAGTTCTTC.

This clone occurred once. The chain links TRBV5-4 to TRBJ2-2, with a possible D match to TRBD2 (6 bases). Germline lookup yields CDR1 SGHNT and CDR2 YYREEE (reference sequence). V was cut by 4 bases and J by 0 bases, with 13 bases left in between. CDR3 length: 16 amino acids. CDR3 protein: CASSPPGTPNTGELFF. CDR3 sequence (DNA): TGTGCCAGCAGCCCCCCCGGGACTCCGAACACCGGGGAGCTGTTTTTT. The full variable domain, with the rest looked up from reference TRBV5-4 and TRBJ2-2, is ETGVTQSPTHLIKTRGQQVTLRCSSQSGHNTVSWYQQALGQGPQFIFQYYREEENGRGNFPPRFSGLQFPNYSSELNVNALELDDSALYLCASSPPGTPNTGELFFGEGSRLTVL.